These 3 T cell receptor beta chains share one sample of origin, sequenced in a study of T cells in tuberculosis. The assay was immunoSEQ multiplex PCR, and TCRdb's table has in-frame clones only and misses some. The sample lists approximately 35,000 clones; nearly 97% were seen once. The specimen was PBMCs. These receptors were obtained from a donor under 30 with latent tuberculosis or without tuberculosis infection.

The chain couples TRBV11-2 to TRBJ2-7; D perhaps matches TRBD1 (5 bases). This CDR3 has 15 residues. Trimming cost V 5 bases and J 1 base, with 15 bases left between them. The germline V gene encodes CDR1 SGHAT and CDR2 FQNNGV. As DNA, the CDR3 is TGTGCCAGCAGCCCCCCTAGGGGCGCATCCTACGAGCAGTACTTC. Encoded protein: CASSPPRGASYEQYF.

The V and J genes are TRBV6-1 and TRBJ2-3; tentative D call: TRBD1 (5 bases). Germline V gene data show CDR1 as MNHNS and CDR2 as SASEGT. The length of the CDR3 is 12 residues. The V end lost 2 bases, the J end lost 9 bases, and 9 bases lay between the germline ends. CDR3 region: CASSERTGTQYF. DNA for the CDR3: TGTGCCAGCAGTGAAAGAACAGGAACGCAGTATTTT.

The genes are TRBV9 and TRBJ1-1; maybe TRBD1 (5 bases). Germline V gene data show CDR1 as SGDLS and CDR2 as YYNGEE. Trimming cost V 2 bases and J 5 bases, with 13 bases left between them. The length of the CDR3 is 14 residues. In DNA form, the CDR3 reads TGTGCCAGCAGCGTGGCGGAGGGGCTTACTGAAGCTTTCTTT. This translates into CASSVAEGLTEAFF. Supplemented by reference TRBV9 and TRBJ1-1, the full variable domain reads DSGVTQTPKHLITATGQRVTLRCSPRSGDLSVYWYQQSLDQGLQFLIQYYNGEERAKGNILERFSAQQFPDLHSELNLSSLELGDSALYFCASSVAEGLTEAFFGQGTRLTVV.